The 10 T cell receptor beta chains given below trace back to one sample, sequenced in a study of CD8 T cells in ankylosing spondylitis (dated by TCRdb to about 2017). What the work shows at the level of the full study, not this receptor alone: Blood from ankylosing spondylitis patients appeared to be characterized by a TCR beta motif composed of about eight highly homologous amino acid variants.

Library generation was performed with 5' RACE. Sequencer: Illumina HiSeq 2500. The public reads were reprocessed in TCRdb via fastp at Q25 and MiXCR, keeping in-frame beta chains. Duplicate CDR3 protein sequences are folded into a single record with the most common DNA and genes. The sample table shows fewer than 500,000 distinct CDR3 sequences, and around 26% are seen once. The top ten clones comprise 0.89% of the sample. Antigens of these TCRs are unknown. The sample comprised blood, either unsorted or a sorted T cell fraction (not recorded which). The receptors stem from a male donor with ankylosing spondylitis.

This clonotype was observed once. The V and J genes are TRBV30 and TRBJ1-1; unclear D gene. Trimming pared 7 bases from V and 1 base from J, leaving 19 bases between. This CDR3 spans 15 amino acids. From germline, CDR1 is GTSNPN and CDR2 SVGIG (reference sequence). The chain's CDR3 is CASSQENLGNTEAFF. In DNA form, the CDR3 reads TGTGCCTCAAGTCAGGAAAATCTTGGGAACACTGAAGCTTTCTTT.

This clonotype was seen a few times. This rearrangement joins TRBV5-1 to TRBJ2-5, with D perhaps matching TRBD1 (6 bases). Per the germline V gene, CDR1 is SGHRS and CDR2 is YFSETQ. The V and J ends lost 4 bases and 0 bases respectively, with 10 bases between them. CDR3 length equals 14 residues. The CDR3 DNA follows: TGCGCCAGCAGCGAGGGACACAACCAAGAGACCCAGTACTTC. Translating gives CASSEGHNQETQYF. The whole variable domain, filled in from reference TRBV5-1 and TRBJ2-5, reads KAGVTQTPRYLIKTRGQQVTLSCSPISGHRSVSWYQQTPGQGLQFLFEYFSETQRNKGNFPGRFSGRQFSNSRSEMNVSTLELGDSALYLCASSEGHNQETQYFGPGTRLLVL.

This clonotype turned up a few times. The CDR3 spells CASSQVRGDIAKNIQYF. In nucleotides, the CDR3 is TGCGCCAGCAGCCAAGTACGGGGCGATATAGCCAAAAACATTCAGTACTTC. The chain joins TRBV4-1 to TRBJ2-4, with D perhaps TRBD1 or TRBD2 (5 bases each). V shed 1 base and J shed 0 bases, with 13 bases lying between them. Germline loops: CDR1 MGHRA, CDR2 YSYEKL. This CDR3 has 17 amino acids.

The rearrangement joins TRBV20-1 to TRBJ1-2; 8 bases line up with TRBD1. The ends lost 3 bases at V and 4 bases at J; junction bases unmatched: 4. CDR3 length equals 13 residues. Germline loops: CDR1 DFQATT, CDR2 SNEGSKA (reference sequence). CDR3 in DNA: TGCAGTGCTAGCGCAGACAGGGGCTATGGCTACACCTTC. Residues: CSASADRGYGYTF.

Only a few counts were recorded for this clonotype. The V call is TRBV5-1, the J call TRBJ1-6; 7 bases align to TRBD1. Germline V gene sequence: CDR1 SGHRS, CDR2 YFSETQ. The CDR3 covers 15 residues. Trimming took 1 base from V and 7 from J; bases not matched to a gene: 5. The CDR3 DNA follows: TGCGCCAGCAGCTTGTTGGGGACAGCCAATTCACCCCTCCACTTT. Protein product: CASSLLGTANSPLHF.

The rearrangement links TRBV29-1 to TRBJ1-5; weak D call: TRBD1 (5 bases). The CDR3 is 13 amino acids. Germline V gene data show CDR1 as SQVTM and CDR2 as ANQGSEA. The ends were cut back, 4 bases at V and 7 bases at J, with 14 bases in the middle. In nucleotides, the CDR3 is TGCAGCGTTGGGGCCCAGAGGGACCAGCCCCAGCATTTT. The encoded protein is CSVGAQRDQPQHF.

This clonotype occurred a few times. The V and J genes are TRBV15 and TRBJ1-5; 9 bases fit TRBD1. The CDR3 is made up of 14 amino acids. Germline trimming cut 6 bases from V and 0 bases from J; bases unmatched to any gene: 0. The germline CDR1 and CDR2 sequences are LNHNV and YYDKDF (reference sequence). The CDR3 loop is CATRQGASNQPQHF. In DNA form, the CDR3 reads TGTGCCACCAGACAGGGGGCTAGCAATCAGCCCCAGCATTTT.

As DNA, the CDR3 is TGTGCCAGCAGCGTTGGGGTCCAAGAGACCCAGTACTTC. This sequence encodes CASSVGVQETQYF. This rearrangement joins TRBV11-2 to TRBJ2-5; D not certain. Germline CDR1 reads SGHAT; CDR2 reads FQNNGV. The length of the CDR3 is 13 residues. Trimming pared 5 bases from V and 1 base from J, leaving 8 bases between.

CDR3 nucleotides: TGTGCCAGCAGGAAGTATCTGACAGGTATGAGCACTGAAGCTTTCTTT. Amino acids: CASRKYLTGMSTEAFF. This chain links TRBV6-1 with TRBJ1-1, with D possibly being TRBD1 (6 bases). Trimming took off 6 bases at V and 4 bases at J, with 21 bases between the two ends. Germline CDR1 is MNHNS and CDR2 is SASEGT. The CDR3 runs to 16 residues.

This clonotype was found a few times. The chain has TRBV7-8 and TRBJ2-3; no clear D gene. This CDR3 is 14 amino acids long. V gave up 5 bases and J gave up 0 bases, with 9 bases separating them. CDR1 and CDR2 from the germline V gene are SGHVS and FQNEAQ. The CDR3 nucleotides read TGTGCCAGCAGCCAGACATCTAGCACAGATACGCAGTATTTT. Protein sequence: CASSQTSSTDTQYF.